This T cell receptor beta chain was observed in a study of T cells in Graves' hyperthyroidism and ophthalmopathy. TCR beta CDR3 region amplification was performed from RNA transcripts. The HTBI primer set was used in a first-round RT-PCR of the TCR CDR3. TCRdb re-derived calls from the multiplex PCR reads in MiXCR, one entry per CDR3 protein. Of about 300,000 distinct CDR3 sequences detected, 13% appear once; the ten largest clones hold 6% to 8%. On this clonotype: Its matching antigen is unknown.

Study conclusions and caveats: It was a median around 6 months before onset that the model predicted ophthalmopathy. Among thyroid clonotypes expanded above 0.001, most also appeared in blood.

V was clipped by 6 bases and J by 0 bases, with 10 bases between them. CDR1 is MNHNS and CDR2 is SASEGT in the germline V gene. This CDR3 is 14 amino acids long. Diagnosis of hyperthyroidism was new in patients aged 18 to 65, and its duration was under 2 months. The authors took PBMCs from over 8.5 ml fresh peripheral blood. This chain uses TRBV6-1 with TRBJ2-3; no definite D call. The sequencing input was blood. This receptor was identified in a woman aged 25 to 39 with Graves' hyperthyroidism that later progressed to Graves' ophthalmopathy. In DNA form, the CDR3 reads TGTGCCAGCAGCCAGACAACTAGCACAGATACGCAGTATTTT. Its translation: CASSQTTSTDTQYF.